This T cell receptor (beta chain) was retrieved from a study of T cell changes during pregnancy in multiple sclerosis. Produced via immunoSEQ multiplex PCR; TCRdb's table is partial and in-frame only. This sample carries around 28,000 clones, 75% to 95% of them seen once, and the ten largest clones take around 4%. Germline CDR1 reads LGHNA; CDR2 reads YNFKEQ. This CDR3 spans 15 amino acids. With V trimmed by 4 bases and J by 3 bases, 4 bases remained unmatched. This receptor was obtained from a female donor with multiple sclerosis, enrolled in a pregnancy study. This rearrangement joins TRBV4-2 to TRBJ2-1; 9 bases agree with TRBD2. The source material was CD8+ T cells from peripheral blood mononuclear cells, sampled in the second trimester of pregnancy. As DNA, the CDR3 is TGTGCCAGCAGCCGGGCGGGAGGGGGCTACAATGAGCAGTTCTTC. Translation gives CASSRAGGGYNEQFF.